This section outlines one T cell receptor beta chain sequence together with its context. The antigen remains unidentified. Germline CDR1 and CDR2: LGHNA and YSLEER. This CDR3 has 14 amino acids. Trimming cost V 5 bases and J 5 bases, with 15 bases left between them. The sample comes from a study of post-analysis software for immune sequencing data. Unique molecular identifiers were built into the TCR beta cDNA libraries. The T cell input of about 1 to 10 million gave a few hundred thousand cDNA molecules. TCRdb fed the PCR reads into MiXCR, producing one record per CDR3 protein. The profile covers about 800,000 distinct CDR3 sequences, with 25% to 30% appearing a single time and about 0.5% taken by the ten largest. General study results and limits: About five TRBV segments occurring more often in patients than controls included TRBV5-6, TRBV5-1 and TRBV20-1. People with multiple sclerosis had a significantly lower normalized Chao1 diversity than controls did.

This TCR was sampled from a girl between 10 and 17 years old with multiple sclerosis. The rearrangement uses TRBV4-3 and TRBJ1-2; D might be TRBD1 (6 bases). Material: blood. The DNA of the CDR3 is TGCGCCAGCAGCGCGGGACGAGGGGGATATGGCTACACCTTC. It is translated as CASSAGRGGYGYTF.